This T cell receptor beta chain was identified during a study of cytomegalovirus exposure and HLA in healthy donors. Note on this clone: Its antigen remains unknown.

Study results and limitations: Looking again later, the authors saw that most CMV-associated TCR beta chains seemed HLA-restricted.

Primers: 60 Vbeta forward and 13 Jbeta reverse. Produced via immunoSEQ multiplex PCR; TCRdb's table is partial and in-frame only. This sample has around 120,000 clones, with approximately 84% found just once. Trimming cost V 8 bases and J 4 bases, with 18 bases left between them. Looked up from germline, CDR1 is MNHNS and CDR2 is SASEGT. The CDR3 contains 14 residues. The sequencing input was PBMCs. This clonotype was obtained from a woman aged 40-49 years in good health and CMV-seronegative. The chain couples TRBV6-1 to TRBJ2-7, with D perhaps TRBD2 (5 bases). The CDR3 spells CASGGDDLKYEQYF. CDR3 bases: TGTGCCAGCGGAGGAGACGACCTCAAGTACGAGCAGTACTTC.